This TCR beta chain was captured by sequencing in a study of OX40 agonist ivuxolimab in advanced cancers. Overall study context: All patients had ivuxolimab intravenously every 2 weeks at 0.01 to 10 mg/kg. Partial responses occurred in three patients (one hepatocellular carcinoma, two cutaneous melanoma).

The study, taken as a whole, reports: Not determined was the antigen specificity of the expanded peripheral T cells.

In regard to this clone: Its specificity is not known.

The protocol was immunoSEQ multiplex PCR, while the TCRdb copy is restricted to in-frame clones and leaves out a portion. The data show roughly 70,000 clones, roughly 90% seen once. V lost 0 bases and J lost 8, with 14 bases in between. This CDR3 has 14 residues. Germline V gives CDR1 SGHNT, CDR2 YYREEE (reference sequence). The sequence was obtained from an adult with an advanced solid tumor such as melanoma, head and neck, liver or kidney cancer. V and J are TRBV5-4 and TRBJ1-2, with D possibly matching TRBD1 (5 bases). The sequenced sample was CD4+ or CD8+ T cells sorted from blood, obtained in a trial of the OX40 agonist ivuxolimab. The CDR3 loop reads CASSLAQGRYGYTF. DNA for the CDR3: TGTGCCAGCAGCTTGGCCCAGGGAAGATACGGCTACACCTTC. Filled out from reference TRBV5-4 and TRBJ1-2, the complete variable domain reads ETGVTQSPTHLIKTRGQQVTLRCSSQSGHNTVSWYQQALGQGPQFIFQYYREEENGRGNFPPRFSGLQFPNYSSELNVNALELDDSALYLCASSLAQGRYGYTFGSGTRLTVV.